This record covers a single TCR beta chain. Trimming took 3 bases from V and 4 from J; bases not matched to a gene: 7. CDR3 size: 17 residues. Germline lookup yields CDR1 PRHDT and CDR2 FYEKMQ (reference sequence). The data were taken from a study of blood T cell repertoires in COVID-19. Study background: Material from acute and convalescent COVID-19 was sourced from the United States, Italy and Spain.

The table came from immunoSEQ multiplex PCR; TCRdb's copy has only in-frame clones and leaves some out. The table lists approximately 150,000 clones, approximately 85% of them singletons. The origin of this receptor is a woman older than 75 with COVID-19, enrolled during active disease. Sequencing was done on a sample of peripheral blood. The chain is built from TRBV13 and TRBJ2-1, with 12 bases identical to TRBD2. This chain's CDR3 is CASSFLSSGRGYNEQFF. The CDR3 DNA is TGTGCCAGCAGCTTTCTCTCTAGCGGGAGGGGATACAATGAGCAGTTCTTC.